Included here is one T cell receptor beta chain sequence, with context. What it binds is not known. This CDR3 has 15 residues. Germline CDR1 reads MNHEY; CDR2 reads SMNVEV (reference sequence). V gave up 0 bases and J gave up 2 bases, with 11 bases separating them. These data are taken from a study of cytotoxic CD8 clonotypes in ibrutinib-treated CLL. Study context: An average of about 250,000 productive templates and about 100,000 productive rearrangements was obtained per sample. Study observations and caveats: There were differences in sampling times between sustained-remission and progressing patients.

TCRdb keeps only in-frame clones here, not all; method: immunoSEQ multiplex PCR. The data show hundreds of thousands of clones, around three quarters seen once. The receptor was isolated from a human donor with chronic lymphocytic leukemia. Sequenced here: PBMCs, sampled after 24 months of ibrutinib treatment. This chain links TRBV27 with TRBJ2-7; TRBD1 might be the D (5 bases). The chain's CDR3 is CASSLSTARTYEQYF. The CDR3 nucleotides are TGTGCCAGCAGTTTATCGACAGCCAGGACCTACGAGCAGTACTTC.